This T cell receptor beta chain originates from a study of blood T cell repertoires in COVID-19 (dated by TCRdb to the early 2020s). General notes on the study: The collaborator samples originated in the United States, Italy and Spain and spanned the acute and convalescent phases of COVID-19. The prospective study material was composed of cDNA or gDNA derived from T cells, B-cell-depleted T cells, or PBMCs. Deeply sampled blood TCRbeta repertoires from subjects exposed to, actively infected with, or recovered from COVID-19 were included in the dataset. The repertoires were made available in a free public database intended to serve as a resource for research on the immune response to SARS-CoV-2. The samples were drawn from two sources: the first 160 participants of the ongoing ImmuneRACE study, and fewer than 1,500 subjects contributed by 6 global collaborators. A de-identified subject ID, COVID-19 status, age in years and sex were almost always included in the sample metadata. Where HLA class I and class II types were available, the types were taken from metadata supplied by the sample provider, not from assay-based typing.

TCRbeta CDR3 regions were amplified from genomic DNA using the immunoSEQ Assay, a bias-controlled multiplex PCR. On the study's bioinformatics: Within the assay, amplification of reference gene primers was used to estimate how many nucleated cells each sample contained. Sequence reads were collapsed and filtered to measure the absolute abundance of every unique TCRbeta CDR3 rearrangement. For each sample, productive Simpson clonality was calculated as the square root of Simpson's diversity index across productive rearrangements. Here the immuneACCESS table is served through TCRdb, limited to in-frame sequences with V and J called. Missing clones are a known gap in these copies; in checked studies unresolved V genes cover under half, and the rest lacks a known reason. The V and J calls and clone size are taken from that table; D and trimming were inferred from the DNA. The sample records about 140,000 clones, around 86% of which are singletons. 4% of the sample lies in the top ten.

CDR1 and CDR2 were assigned from the germline V gene as ENHRY and SYGVKD. There are 13 amino acids in the CDR3, from cysteine to phenylalanine inclusive. Just the 39-base CDR3 DNA is kept, in frame starting at base 1. V ends up 6 bases short and J 7 bases short, with an unmatched junction base count of 6. What the study reported, not specific to this receptor: How much clinical and demographic metadata was included differed by source and by participant, and the metadata was provided uncurated.

The collaborating institutions used their own protocols to collect whole blood in K2EDTA tubes. For TCRbeta analysis, collaborators shipped samples as frozen whole blood, isolated PBMCs, or DNA extracted from either of those sample types. Notes on this clone: Its antigen is still unknown. Base qualities are not provided; no much larger clone lies one nucleotide away.

This chain joins TRBV10-3 to TRBJ1-5; 7 bases in the middle match TRBD1. What was sequenced was peripheral blood. The clonotype was recovered from a woman older than 75 with acute or convalescent COVID-19. DNA sequence: TGTGCCATCAGATCAACAGGGGCCCAGCCCCAGCATTTT. Translation gives CAIRSTGAQPQHF.